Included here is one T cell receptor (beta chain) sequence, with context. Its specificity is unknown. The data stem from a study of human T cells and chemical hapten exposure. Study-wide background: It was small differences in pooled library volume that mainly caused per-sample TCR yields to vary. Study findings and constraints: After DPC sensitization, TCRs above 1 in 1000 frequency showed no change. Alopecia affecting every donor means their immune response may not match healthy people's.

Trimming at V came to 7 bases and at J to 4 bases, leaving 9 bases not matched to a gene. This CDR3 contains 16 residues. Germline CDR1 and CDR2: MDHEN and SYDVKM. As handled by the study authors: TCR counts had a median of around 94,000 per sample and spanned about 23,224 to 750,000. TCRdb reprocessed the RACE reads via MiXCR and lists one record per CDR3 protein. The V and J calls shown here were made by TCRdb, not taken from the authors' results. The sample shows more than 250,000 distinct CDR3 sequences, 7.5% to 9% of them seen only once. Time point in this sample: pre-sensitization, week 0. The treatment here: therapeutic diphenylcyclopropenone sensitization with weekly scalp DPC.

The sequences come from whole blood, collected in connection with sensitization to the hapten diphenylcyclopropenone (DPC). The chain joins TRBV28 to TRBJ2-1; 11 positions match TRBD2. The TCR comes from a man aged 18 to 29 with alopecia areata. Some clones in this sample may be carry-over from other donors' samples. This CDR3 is CASNYPGTSGYNEQFF. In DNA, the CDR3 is TGTGCCAGCAACTATCCCGGGACTAGCGGATACAATGAGCAGTTCTTC.